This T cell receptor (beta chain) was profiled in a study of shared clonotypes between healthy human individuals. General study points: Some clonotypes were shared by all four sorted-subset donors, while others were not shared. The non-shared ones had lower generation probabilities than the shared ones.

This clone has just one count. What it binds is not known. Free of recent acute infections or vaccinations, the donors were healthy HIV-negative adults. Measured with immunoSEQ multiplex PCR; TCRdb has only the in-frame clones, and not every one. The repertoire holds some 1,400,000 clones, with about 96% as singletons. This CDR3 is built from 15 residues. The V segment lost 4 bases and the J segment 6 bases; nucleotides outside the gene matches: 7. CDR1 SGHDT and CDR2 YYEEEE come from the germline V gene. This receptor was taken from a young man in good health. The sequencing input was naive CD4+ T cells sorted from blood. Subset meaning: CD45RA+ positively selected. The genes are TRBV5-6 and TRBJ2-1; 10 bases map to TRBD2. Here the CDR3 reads CASSPRGLAFNEQFF. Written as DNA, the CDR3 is TGTGCCAGCAGCCCCCGGGGACTAGCGTTCAATGAGCAGTTCTTC.